This T cell receptor (beta chain) stems from a study of T cell changes during pregnancy in multiple sclerosis. This CDR3 has 11 residues. Germline V gene sequence: CDR1 MNHEY, CDR2 SVGAGI. Between the trimmed V and J ends, which lost 6 bases and 9 bases, there was a span of 9 bases. Libraries were prepared by immunoSEQ multiplex PCR; TCRdb keeps only in-frame clonotypes and omits some of them. The repertoire holds around 80,000 clones, with 90% to 95% as singletons. The clonotype comes from a female donor with multiple sclerosis, enrolled in a pregnancy study. This chain uses TRBV6-5 with TRBJ2-1; maybe TRBD2 (5 bases). The sequences come from peripheral blood, collected in the second trimester of pregnancy. CDR3 sequence: CASSPGSEQFF. CDR3 DNA: TGTGCCAGCAGCCCGGGAAGTGAGCAGTTCTTC.